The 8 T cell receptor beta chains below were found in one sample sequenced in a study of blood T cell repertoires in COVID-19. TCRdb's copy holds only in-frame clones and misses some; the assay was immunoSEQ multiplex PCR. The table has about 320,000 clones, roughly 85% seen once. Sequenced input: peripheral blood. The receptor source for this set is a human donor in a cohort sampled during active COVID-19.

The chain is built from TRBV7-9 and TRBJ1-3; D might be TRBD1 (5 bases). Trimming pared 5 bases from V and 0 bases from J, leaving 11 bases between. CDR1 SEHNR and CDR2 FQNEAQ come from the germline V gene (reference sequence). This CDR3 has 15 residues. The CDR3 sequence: CASSLQGLSGNTIYF. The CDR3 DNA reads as TGTGCCAGCAGCCTTCAGGGACTCTCTGGAAACACCATATATTTT.

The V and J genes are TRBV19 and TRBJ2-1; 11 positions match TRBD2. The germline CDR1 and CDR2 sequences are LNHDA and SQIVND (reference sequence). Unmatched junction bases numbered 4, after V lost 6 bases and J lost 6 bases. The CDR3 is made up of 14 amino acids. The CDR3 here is CASSLAGGINEQFF. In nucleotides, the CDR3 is TGTGCCAGTAGCCTAGCGGGGGGCATCAATGAGCAGTTCTTC.

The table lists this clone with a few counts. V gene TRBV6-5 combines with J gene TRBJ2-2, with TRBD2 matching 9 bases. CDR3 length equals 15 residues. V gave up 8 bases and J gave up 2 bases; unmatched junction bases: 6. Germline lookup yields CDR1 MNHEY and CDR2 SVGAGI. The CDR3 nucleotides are TGTGCCAGCGGGTTAGCGGGGGTCAACACCGGGGAGCTGTTTTTT. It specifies CASGLAGVNTGELFF.

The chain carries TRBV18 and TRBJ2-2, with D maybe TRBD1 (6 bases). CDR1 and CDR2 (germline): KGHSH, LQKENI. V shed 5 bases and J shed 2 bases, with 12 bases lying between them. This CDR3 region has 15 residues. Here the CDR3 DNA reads TGTGCCAGCTCAGAGAGGACAGTCAACACCGGGGAGCTGTTTTTT. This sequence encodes CASSERTVNTGELFF.

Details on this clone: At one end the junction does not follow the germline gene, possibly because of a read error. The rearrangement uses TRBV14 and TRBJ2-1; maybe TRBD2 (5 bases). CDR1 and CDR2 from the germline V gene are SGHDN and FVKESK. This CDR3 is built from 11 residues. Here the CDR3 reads CASSLRGFAVF. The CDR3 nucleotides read TGTGCCAGCAGCCTACGAGGGTTCGCGGTCTTC.

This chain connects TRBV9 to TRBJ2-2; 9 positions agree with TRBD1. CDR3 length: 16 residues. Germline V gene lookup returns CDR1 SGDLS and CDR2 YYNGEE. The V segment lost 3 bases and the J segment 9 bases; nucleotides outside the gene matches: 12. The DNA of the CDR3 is TGTGCCAGCAGCGGAATAGGGACAGGGTTTTTGAGGGAGCTGTTTTTT. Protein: CASSGIGTGFLRELFF.

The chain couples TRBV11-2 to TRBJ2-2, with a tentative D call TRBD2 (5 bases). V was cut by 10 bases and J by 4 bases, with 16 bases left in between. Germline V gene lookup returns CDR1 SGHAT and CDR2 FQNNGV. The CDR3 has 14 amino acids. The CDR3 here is CATEGQLITGELFF. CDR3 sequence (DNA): TGTGCCACCGAGGGCCAGCTAATCACCGGGGAGCTGTTTTTT. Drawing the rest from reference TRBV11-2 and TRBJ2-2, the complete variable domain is EAGVAQSPRYKIIEKRQSVAFWCNPISGHATLYWYQQILGQGPKLLIQFQNNGVVDDSQLPKDRFSAERLKGVDSTLKIQPAKLEDSAVYLCATEGQLITGELFFGEGSRLTVL.

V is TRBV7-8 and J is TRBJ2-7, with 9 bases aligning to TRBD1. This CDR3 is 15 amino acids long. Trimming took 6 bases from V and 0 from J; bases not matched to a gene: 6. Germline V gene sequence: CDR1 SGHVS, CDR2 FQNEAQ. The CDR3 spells CASSRGTGLSYEQYF. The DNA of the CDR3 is TGTGCCAGCAGTAGGGGGACAGGGCTCTCCTACGAGCAGTACTTC.